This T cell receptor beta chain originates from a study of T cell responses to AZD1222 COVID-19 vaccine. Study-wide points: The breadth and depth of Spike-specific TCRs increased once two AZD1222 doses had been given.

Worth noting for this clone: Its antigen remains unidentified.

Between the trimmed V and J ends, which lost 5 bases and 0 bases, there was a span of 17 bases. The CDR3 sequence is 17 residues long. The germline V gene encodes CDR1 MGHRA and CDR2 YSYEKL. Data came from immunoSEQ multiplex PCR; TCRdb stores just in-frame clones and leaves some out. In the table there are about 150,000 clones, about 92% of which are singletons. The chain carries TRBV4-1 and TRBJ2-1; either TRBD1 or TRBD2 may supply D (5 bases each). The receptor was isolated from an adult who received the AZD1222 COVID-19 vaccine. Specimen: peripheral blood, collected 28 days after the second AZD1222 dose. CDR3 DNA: TGCGCCAGCAGCTTAGGGCCCTTGGGGGACTCCTACAATGAGCAGTTCTTC. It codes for CASSLGPLGDSYNEQFF.